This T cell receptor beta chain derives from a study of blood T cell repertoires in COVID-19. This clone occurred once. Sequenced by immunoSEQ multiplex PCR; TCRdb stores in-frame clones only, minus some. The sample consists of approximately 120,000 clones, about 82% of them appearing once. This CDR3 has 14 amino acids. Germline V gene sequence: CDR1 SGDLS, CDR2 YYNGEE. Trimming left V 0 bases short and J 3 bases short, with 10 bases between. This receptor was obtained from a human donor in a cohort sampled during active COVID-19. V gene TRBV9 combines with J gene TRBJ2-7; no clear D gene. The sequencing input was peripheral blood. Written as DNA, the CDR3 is TGTGCCAGCAGCGTAGGGTATAGTCACTACGAGCAGTACTTC. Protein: CASSVGYSHYEQYF.